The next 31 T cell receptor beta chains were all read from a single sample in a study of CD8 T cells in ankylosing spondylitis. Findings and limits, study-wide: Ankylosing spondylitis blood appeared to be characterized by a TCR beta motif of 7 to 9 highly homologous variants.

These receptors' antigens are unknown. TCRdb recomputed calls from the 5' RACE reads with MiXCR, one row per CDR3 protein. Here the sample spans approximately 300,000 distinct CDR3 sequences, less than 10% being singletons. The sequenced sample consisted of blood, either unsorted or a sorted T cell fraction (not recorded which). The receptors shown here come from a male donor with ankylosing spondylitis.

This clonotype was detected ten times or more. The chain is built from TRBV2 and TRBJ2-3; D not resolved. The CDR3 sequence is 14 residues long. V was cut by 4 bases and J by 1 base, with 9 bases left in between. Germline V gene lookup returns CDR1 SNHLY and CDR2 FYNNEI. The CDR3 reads CASSAGGGTDTQYF. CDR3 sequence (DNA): TGTGCCAGCAGTGCCGGTGGGGGCACAGATACGCAGTATTTT.

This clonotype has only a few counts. CDR3 in amino acids: CASSRFARRPSSGANVLTF. CDR3 DNA: TGTGCCAGCAGCCGCTTTGCCAGGAGACCCAGCTCTGGGGCCAACGTCCTGACTTTC. The genes are TRBV5-6 and TRBJ2-6; D not certain. The CDR3 totals 19 residues. Germline loops: CDR1 SGHDT, CDR2 YYEEEE. Trimming took 4 bases from V and 0 from J, leaving 20 bases between them.

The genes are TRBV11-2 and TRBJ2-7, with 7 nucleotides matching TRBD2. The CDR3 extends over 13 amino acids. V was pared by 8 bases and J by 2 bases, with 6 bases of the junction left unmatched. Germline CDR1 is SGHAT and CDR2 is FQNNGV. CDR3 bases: TGTGCCAGCGGGAGAGCGGGGACCTACGAGCAGTACTTC. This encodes CASGRAGTYEQYF.

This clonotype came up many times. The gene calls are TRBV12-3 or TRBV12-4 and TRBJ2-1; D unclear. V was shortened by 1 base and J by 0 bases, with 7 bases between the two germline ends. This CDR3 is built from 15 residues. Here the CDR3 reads CASSLGYPSYNEQFF. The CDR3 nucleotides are TGTGCCAGCAGTTTAGGGTACCCCTCCTACAATGAGCAGTTCTTC.

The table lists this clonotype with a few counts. CDR3 in amino acids: CSATPGTAGNTIYF. In DNA form, the CDR3 reads TGCAGTGCTACGCCCGGGACAGCTGGAAACACCATATATTTT. The V and J genes are TRBV20-1 and TRBJ1-3; TRBD1 agrees at 7 bases. This CDR3 spans 14 amino acids. V shed 4 bases, J shed 2 bases, and the junction held 5 bases outside the gene matches. CDR1 and CDR2 (germline): DFQATT, SNEGSKA (reference sequence).

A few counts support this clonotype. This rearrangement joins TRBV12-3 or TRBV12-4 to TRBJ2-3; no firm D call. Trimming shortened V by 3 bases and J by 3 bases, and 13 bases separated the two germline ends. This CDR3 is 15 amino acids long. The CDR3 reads CASSFIYVATDTQYF. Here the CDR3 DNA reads TGTGCCAGCAGTTTTATTTACGTGGCGACAGATACGCAGTATTTT.

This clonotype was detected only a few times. CDR3 amino acids: CASSLPLAGGTDTQYF. The DNA for the CDR3 is TGCGCCAGCAGCTTGCCCTTAGCGGGGGGCACAGATACGCAGTATTTT. The gene calls are TRBV5-1 and TRBJ2-3, with TRBD2 identical over 9 bases. After removal of 1 base from V and 1 base from J, the junction contained 4 bases not matched to a gene. Germline CDR1 is SGHRS and CDR2 is YFSETQ. The CDR3 spans 16 residues.

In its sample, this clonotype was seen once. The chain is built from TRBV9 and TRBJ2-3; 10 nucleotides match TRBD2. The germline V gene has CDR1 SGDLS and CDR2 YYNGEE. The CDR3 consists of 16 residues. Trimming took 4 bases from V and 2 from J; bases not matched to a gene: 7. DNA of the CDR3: TGTGCCAGCAGCCCCCTAGCGGGAGAAGTCACAGATACGCAGTATTTT. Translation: CASSPLAGEVTDTQYF.

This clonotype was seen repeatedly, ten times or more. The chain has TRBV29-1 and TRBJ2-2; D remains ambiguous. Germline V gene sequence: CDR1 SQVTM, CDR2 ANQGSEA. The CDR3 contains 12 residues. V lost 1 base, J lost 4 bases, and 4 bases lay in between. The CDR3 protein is CSVEVTTGELFF. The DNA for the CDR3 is TGCAGCGTTGAAGTAACCACCGGGGAGCTGTTTTTT.

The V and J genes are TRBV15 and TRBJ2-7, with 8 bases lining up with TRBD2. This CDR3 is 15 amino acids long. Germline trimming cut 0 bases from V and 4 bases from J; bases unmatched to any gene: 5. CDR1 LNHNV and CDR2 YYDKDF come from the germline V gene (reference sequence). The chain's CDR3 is CATSRETSGVYEQYF. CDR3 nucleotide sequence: TGTGCCACCAGCAGAGAAACTAGCGGAGTTTACGAGCAGTACTTC. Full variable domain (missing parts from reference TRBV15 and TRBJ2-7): DAMVIQNPRYQVTQFGKPVTLSCSQTLNHNVMYWYQQKSSQAPKLLFHYYDKDFNNEADTPDNFQSRRPNTSFCFLDIRSPGLGDTAMYLCATSRETSGVYEQYFGPGTRLTVT.

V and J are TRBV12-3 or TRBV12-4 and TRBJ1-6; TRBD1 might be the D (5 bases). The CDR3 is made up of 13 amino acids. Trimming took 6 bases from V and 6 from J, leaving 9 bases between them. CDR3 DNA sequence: TGTGCCAGCAGCACGACAGCTAATTCACCCCTCCACTTT. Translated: CASSTTANSPLHF.

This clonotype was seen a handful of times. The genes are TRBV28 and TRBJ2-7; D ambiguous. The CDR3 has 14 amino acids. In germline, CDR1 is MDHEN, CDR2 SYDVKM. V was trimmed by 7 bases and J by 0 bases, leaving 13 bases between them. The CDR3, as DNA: TGTGCCAGCACTGCTCGAGCGTACTCCTACGAGCAGTACTTC. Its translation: CASTARAYSYEQYF.

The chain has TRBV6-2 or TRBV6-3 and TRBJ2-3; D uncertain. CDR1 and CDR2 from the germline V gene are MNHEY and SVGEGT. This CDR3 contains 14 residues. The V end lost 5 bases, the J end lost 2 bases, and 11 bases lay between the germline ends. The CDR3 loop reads CASSTSVNTDTQYF. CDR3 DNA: TGTGCCAGCAGTACCAGCGTCAACACAGATACGCAGTATTTT.

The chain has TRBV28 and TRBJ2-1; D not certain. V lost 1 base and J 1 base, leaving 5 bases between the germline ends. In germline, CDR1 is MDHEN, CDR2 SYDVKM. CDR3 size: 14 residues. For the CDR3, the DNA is TGTGCCAGCAGTTTATCCCGATCCTACAATGAGCAGTTCTTC. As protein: CASSLSRSYNEQFF.

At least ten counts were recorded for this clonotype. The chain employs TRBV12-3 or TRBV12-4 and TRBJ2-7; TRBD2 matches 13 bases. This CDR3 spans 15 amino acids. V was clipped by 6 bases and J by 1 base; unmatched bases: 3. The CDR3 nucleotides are TGTGCCAGCAGGCCGGGACTAGCGGGGTCCTACGAGCAGTACTTC. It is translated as CASRPGLAGSYEQYF.

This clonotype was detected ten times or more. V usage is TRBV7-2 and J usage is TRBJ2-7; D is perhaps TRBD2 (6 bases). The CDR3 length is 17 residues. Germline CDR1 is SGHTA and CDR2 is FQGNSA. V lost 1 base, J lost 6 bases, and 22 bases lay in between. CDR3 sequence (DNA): TGTGCCAGCAGCTTAGGGGGCAATTACGGGAGACGGCTCGAGCAGTACTTC. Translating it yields CASSLGGNYGRRLEQYF.

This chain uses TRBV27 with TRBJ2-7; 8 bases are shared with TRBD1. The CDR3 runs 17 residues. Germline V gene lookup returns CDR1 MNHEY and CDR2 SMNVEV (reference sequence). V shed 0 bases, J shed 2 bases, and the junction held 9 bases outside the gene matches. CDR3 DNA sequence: TGTGCCAGCAGTTTATCGCCAAGGACAGGGATAACCTACGAGCAGTACTTC. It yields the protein CASSLSPRTGITYEQYF.

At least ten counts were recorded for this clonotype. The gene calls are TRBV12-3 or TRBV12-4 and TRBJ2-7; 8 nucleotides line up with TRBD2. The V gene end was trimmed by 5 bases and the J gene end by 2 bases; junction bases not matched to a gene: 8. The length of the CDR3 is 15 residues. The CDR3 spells CASSPTTSGAYEQYF. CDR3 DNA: TGTGCCAGCAGTCCGACCACTAGCGGAGCCTACGAGCAGTACTTC.

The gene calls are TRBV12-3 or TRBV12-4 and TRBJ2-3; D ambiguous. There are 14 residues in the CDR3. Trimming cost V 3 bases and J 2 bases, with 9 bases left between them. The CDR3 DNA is TGTGCCAGCAGTTTCCAGCTGTCCACAGATACGCAGTATTTT. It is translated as CASSFQLSTDTQYF.

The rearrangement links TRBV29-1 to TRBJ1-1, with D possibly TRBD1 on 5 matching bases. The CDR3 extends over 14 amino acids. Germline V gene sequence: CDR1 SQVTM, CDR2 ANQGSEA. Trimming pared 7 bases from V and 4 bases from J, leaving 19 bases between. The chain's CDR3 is CSATRGVGGTEAFF. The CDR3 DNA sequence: TGCAGCGCAACCAGAGGGGTCGGGGGCACTGAAGCTTTCTTT.

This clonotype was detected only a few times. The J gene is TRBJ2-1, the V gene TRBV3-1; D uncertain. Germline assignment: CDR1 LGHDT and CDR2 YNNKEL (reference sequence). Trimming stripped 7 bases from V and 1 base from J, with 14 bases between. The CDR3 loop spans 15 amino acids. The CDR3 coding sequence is TGTGCCAGCAAGGAATCGGCGGCATCCTACAATGAGCAGTTCTTC. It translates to CASKESAASYNEQFF.

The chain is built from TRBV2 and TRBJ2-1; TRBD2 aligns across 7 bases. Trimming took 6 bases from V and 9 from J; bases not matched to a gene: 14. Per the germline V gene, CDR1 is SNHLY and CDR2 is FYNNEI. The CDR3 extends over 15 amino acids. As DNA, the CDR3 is TGTGCCAGCAGCAGCGGGGACTGGCAGTTAGGTGAGCAGTTCTTC. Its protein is CASSSGDWQLGEQFF.

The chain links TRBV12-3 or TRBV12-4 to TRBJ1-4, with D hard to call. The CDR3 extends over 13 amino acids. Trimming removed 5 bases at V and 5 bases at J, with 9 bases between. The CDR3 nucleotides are TGTGCCAGCAGTGTACATGAGAATGAAAAACTGTTTTTT. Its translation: CASSVHENEKLFF.

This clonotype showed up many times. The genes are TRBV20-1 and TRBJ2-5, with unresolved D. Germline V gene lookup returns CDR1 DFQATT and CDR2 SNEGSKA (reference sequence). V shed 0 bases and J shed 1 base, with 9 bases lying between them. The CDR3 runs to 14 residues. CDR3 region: CSARDLRIQETQYF. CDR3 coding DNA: TGCAGTGCTAGAGACCTCCGGATCCAAGAGACCCAGTACTTC.

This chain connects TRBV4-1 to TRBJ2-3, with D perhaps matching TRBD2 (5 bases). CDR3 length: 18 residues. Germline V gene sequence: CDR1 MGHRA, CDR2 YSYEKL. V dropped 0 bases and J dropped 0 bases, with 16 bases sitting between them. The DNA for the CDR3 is TGCGCCAGCAGCCAAGATCTTGATAGCGCCGCTAGCACAGATACGCAGTATTTT. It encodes CASSQDLDSAASTDTQYF.

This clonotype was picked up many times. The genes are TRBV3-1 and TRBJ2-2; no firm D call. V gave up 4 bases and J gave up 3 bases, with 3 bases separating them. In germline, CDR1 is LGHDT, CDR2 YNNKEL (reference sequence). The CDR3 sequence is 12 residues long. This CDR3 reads CASSLDTGELFF. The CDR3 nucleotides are TGTGCCAGCAGCCTCGACACCGGGGAGCTGTTTTTT.

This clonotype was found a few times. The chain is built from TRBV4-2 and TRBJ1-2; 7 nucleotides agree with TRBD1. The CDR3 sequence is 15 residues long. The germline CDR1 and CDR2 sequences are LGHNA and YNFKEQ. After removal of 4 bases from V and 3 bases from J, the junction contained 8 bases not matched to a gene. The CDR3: CASSLWTGDDYGYTF. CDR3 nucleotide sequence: TGTGCCAGCAGCCTCTGGACAGGAGACGACTATGGCTACACCTTC.

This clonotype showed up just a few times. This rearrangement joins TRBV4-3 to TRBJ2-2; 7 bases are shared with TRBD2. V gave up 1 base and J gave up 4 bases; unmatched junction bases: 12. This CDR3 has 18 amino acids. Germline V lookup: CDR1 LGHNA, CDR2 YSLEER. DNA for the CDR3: TGCGCCAGCAGCCAAGGTACCGGGACTAAGATAGGCACCGGGGAGCTGTTTTTT. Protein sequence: CASSQGTGTKIGTGELFF.

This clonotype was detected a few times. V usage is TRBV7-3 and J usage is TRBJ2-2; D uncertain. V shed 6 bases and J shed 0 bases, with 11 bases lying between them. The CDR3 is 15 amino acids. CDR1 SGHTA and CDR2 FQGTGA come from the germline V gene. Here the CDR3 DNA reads TGTGCCAGCAGTTCTGAGCCTTCGAACACCGGGGAGCTGTTTTTT. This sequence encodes CASSSEPSNTGELFF.

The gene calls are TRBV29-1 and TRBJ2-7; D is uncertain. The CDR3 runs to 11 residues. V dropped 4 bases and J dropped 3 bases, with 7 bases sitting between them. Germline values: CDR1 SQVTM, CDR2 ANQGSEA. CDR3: CSVAADYEQYF. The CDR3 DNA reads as TGCAGCGTTGCGGCGGACTACGAGCAGTACTTC.

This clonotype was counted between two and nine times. The CDR3 nucleotides read TGTGCTAGTGGAACAGGGTGGGGGCAGCCCCAGCATTTT. This gives the protein CASGTGWGQPQHF. The rearrangement links TRBV12-5 to TRBJ1-5, with D maybe TRBD1 (6 bases). The V gene's germline CDR1 is LGHNT and CDR2 FRNRAP. With 6 bases removed from V and 7 bases from J, the gap between germline ends came to 13 bases. CDR3 length equals 13 residues.